This TCR beta chain was obtained from a study of Graves' ophthalmopathy and Graves' hyperthyroidism. Findings of the study overall: Blood also harbored most expanded thyroid clonotypes above 0.001 frequency. Sensitivity reached approximately 71% and specificity about 78% when the model predicted ophthalmopathy progression. Ophthalmopathy could be told apart from stable hyperthyroidism by a 13-signature model (about 88% sensitivity, around 79% specificity).

Uncontrolled infections, other autoimmune diseases, pregnancy or lactation barred patients from enrollment. V was trimmed by 6 bases and J by 0 bases, leaving 14 bases between them. The CDR3 loop spans 15 amino acids. Per germline, CDR1 KGHSH and CDR2 LQKENI. For this clonotype: Its specificity is unknown.

RNA transcripts were the source from which TCR beta CDR3 regions were amplified. First-round RT-PCR relied on HTBI primers, and a second-round multiplex PCR came next. TCRdb re-analysed the multiplex PCR reads in MiXCR, keeping a single row per CDR3 protein. The sample has some 1.1 million distinct CDR3 sequences; less than 45% are singletons. V gene TRBV18 combines with J gene TRBJ2-5; D may be TRBD1 or TRBD2 (5 bases each). The sample was peripheral blood or thyroid tissue (not recorded which). The sequence was obtained from an adult man with Graves' hyperthyroidism. The CDR3 reads CASSPEQGDQETQYF. CDR3 in DNA: TGTGCCAGCTCCCCAGAGCAGGGAGACCAAGAGACCCAGTACTTC.